A selection of T cell receptor beta chains follows, all from one sample in a study of T cell responses to AZD1222 COVID-19 vaccine. Sequenced by immunoSEQ multiplex PCR; TCRdb stores in-frame clones only, minus some. The data show under 200,000 clones, 92% seen once. The source material was peripheral blood, sampled 28 days after the second AZD1222 dose. The source is an adult who received the AZD1222 COVID-19 vaccine. Both conserved end residues are part of each CDR3. D genes are given only for firm matches. Rows may omit the clone size; those that give it use once, few, many or a size class.

NA	TRBV15	NA	TRBJ2-3	TGTGCCACCAGCAGAGATCCCCAGGGCCGGGGGACAGATACGCAGTATTTT	CATSRDPQGRGTDTQYF
NA	TRBV7-2	NA	TRBJ1-5	TGTGCCAGCAGCTTATTGAGGAACGCCAATCAGCCCCAGCATTTT	CASSLLRNANQPQHF
once	TRBV7-8	TRBD1	TRBJ1-1	TGTGCCAGCAGCTTACTCGGGACAGGAACTGAAGCTTTCTTT	CASSLLGTGTEAFF
NA	TRBV5-6	NA	TRBJ1-2	TGTGCCAGCAGTCAGACCCGGGACAAAGACACCTTC	CASSQTRDKDTF
NA	TRBV19	TRBD1	TRBJ1-2	TGTGCCAGTAGCCGGGACAGGGCTAACTATGGCTACACCTTC	CASSRDRANYGYTF
NA	TRBV7-2	NA	TRBJ2-2	TGTGCCAGCAGCTTAGAATGGGGGGCGCTCGATACCGGGGAGCTGTTTTTT	CASSLEWGALDTGELFF
NA	TRBV15	NA	TRBJ2-7	TGTGCCACCAGCAGAGATATTTGGCAGGGGAATTACGAGCAGTACTTC	CATSRDIWQGNYEQYF
NA	TRBV9	NA	TRBJ2-1	TGTGCCAGCAGCGTAGGGGGAGCCAACAATGAGCAGTTCTTC	CASSVGGANNEQFF
NA	TRBV27	NA	TRBJ2-2	TGTGCCAGCAGTTTATCGGTTACGGTCCTCCCCCGGGGGACCGGGGAGCTGTTTTTT	CASSLSVTVLPRGTGELFF
NA	TRBV6-1	NA	TRBJ1-1	TGTGCCAGCAGTGAAGAGGGCATGAACACTGAAGCTTTCTTT	CASSEEGMNTEAFF
NA	TRBV15	TRBD1	TRBJ1-2	TGTGCCACCAGCAGAGGTCGTTATCAGGGGGACCTCTATGGCTACACCTTC	CATSRGRYQGDLYGYTF
NA	TRBV12-3/TRBV12-4	NA	TRBJ2-3	TGTGCCAGCAGTTTAAGGCCAGTAGATACGCAGTATTTT	CASSLRPVDTQYF
NA	TRBV7-6	NA	TRBJ2-5	TGTGCCAGCAGCTACGAGGGACGAGTGGGAGAGACCCAGTACTTC	CASSYEGRVGETQYF
NA	TRBV5-4	NA	TRBJ2-2	TGTGCCAGCAGCTTAGAACAGGGAACCGGGGAGCTGTTTTTT	CASSLEQGTGELFF
NA	TRBV28	NA	TRBJ2-1	TGTGCCAGCAACATCGGGACAAACTCCTACAATGAGCAGTTCTTC	CASNIGTNSYNEQFF
NA	TRBV27	NA	TRBJ2-7	TGTGCCAGCACCGTTTCGAGAGGTTCCTACGAGCAGTACTTC	CASTVSRGSYEQYF
NA	TRBV28	NA	TRBJ2-1	TGTGCCAGCAGTGTCTCGAGGGCCGCTGGGGATGAGCAGTTCTTC	CASSVSRAAGDEQFF
NA	TRBV5-5	TRBD1	TRBJ1-2	TGTGCCAGCAGCTCGCCCACAGGGGGCCGGGATGGCTACACCTTC	CASSSPTGGRDGYTF
NA	TRBV4-3	NA	TRBJ2-3	TGCGCCAGCAGCCCGGGGGCCCAGACAGATACGCAGTATTTT	CASSPGAQTDTQYF
NA	TRBV18	TRBD2	TRBJ2-1	TGTGCCAGCTCACTCGAGCTATTAGCGGGAGGATACAATGAGCAGTTCTTC	CASSLELLAGGYNEQFF
NA	TRBV5-1	TRBD2	TRBJ2-1	TGCGCCAGCAGCATTTCCGGGACTAGGTCAGCCGATGAGCAGTTCTTC	CASSISGTRSADEQFF
once	TRBV5-8	TRBD1	TRBJ2-7	TGTGCCAGCAGCTCAGACAGGGGGCTCTACGAGCAGTACTTC	CASSSDRGLYEQYF
NA	TRBV18	TRBD2	TRBJ2-5	TGTGCCAGCTCACCACCGAGGGGTAGCGGGGTCCAAGAGACCCAGTACTTC	CASSPPRGSGVQETQYF
NA	TRBV7-9	NA	TRBJ2-7	TGTGCCAGCTCCGGGTCTCGGGTCCTCCGAGAGCAGTACTTC	CASSGSRVLREQYF
once	TRBV5-6	NA	TRBJ2-7	TGTGCCAGCAGCTTCCCGGAGAGCGAGCAGTACTTC	CASSFPESEQYF
NA	TRBV7-4	NA	TRBJ1-1	TGTGCCAGCAGCCCGGGGCGTTACAGGGTATCGAACACTGAAGCTTTCTTT	CASSPGRYRVSNTEAFF
NA	TRBV5-8	NA	TRBJ2-2	TGTGCCAGCAGCTTCCTGGGTCCGAACACCGGGGAGCTGTTTTTT	CASSFLGPNTGELFF
NA	TRBV12-3/TRBV12-4	NA	TRBJ1-5	TGTGCCAGCAGTTTAGGCAACAATCAGCCCCAGCATTTT	CASSLGNNQPQHF
once	TRBV4-3	NA	TRBJ1-1	TGCGCCAGCAGCCAAGAGGACAGACCGAACACTGAAGCTTTCTTT	CASSQEDRPNTEAFF
NA	TRBV10-3	NA	TRBJ1-1	TGTGCCATCAGTGAGTCGAACGGTCTGAAGGAGCCCACTGAAGCTTTCTTT	CAISESNGLKEPTEAFF
NA	TRBV18	NA	TRBJ1-2	TGTGCCAGCTCACCACCCGGGCAGGGGTTAAAGGACTATGGCTACACCTTC	CASSPPGQGLKDYGYTF
NA	TRBV6-5	NA	TRBJ1-2	TGTGCCAGCAGTCCCTCGGGAGAGTCACGAGGCTACACCTTC	CASSPSGESRGYTF
NA	TRBV6-4	NA	TRBJ1-3	TGTGCCAGCAGCCGACCCGCAAGGTTGAGCTCTGGAAACACCATATATTTT	CASSRPARLSSGNTIYF
NA	TRBV18	NA	TRBJ1-2	TGTGCCAGCTCACCAGTGACCGAGAATAACTATGGCTACACCTTC	CASSPVTENNYGYTF
NA	TRBV11-2	NA	TRBJ1-2	TGTGCCAGCAGCCCTAGTGGGGGGGCATTAAGTTTTTTGGGTGGCTACACCTTC	CASSPSGGALSFLGGYTF
NA	TRBV18	TRBD1	TRBJ1-2	TGTGCCAGCTCACCACCAGAGACAGGGTACTATGGCTACACCTTC	CASSPPETGYYGYTF
NA	TRBV19	TRBD2	TRBJ2-3	TGTGCCAGTAGTATAATCAGCGGGAGAGGCACAGATACGCAGTATTTT	CASSIISGRGTDTQYF
NA	TRBV15	NA	TRBJ1-2	TGTGCCACCAGCCTCCGGGACAAGAACTATGGCTACACCTTC	CATSLRDKNYGYTF
NA	TRBV3-1/TRBV3-2	NA	TRBJ2-7	TGTGCCAGCAGCCAAACGGACGGAATACTCGAGCAGTACTTC	CASSQTDGILEQYF
NA	TRBV4-1	NA	TRBJ1-1	TGCGCCAGCAGCCCCGGGGGAACGGTCTCTGAAGCTTTCTTT	CASSPGGTVSEAFF
NA	TRBV6-5	NA	TRBJ1-5	TGTGCCAGCGGCCCCGGACGACAGCCCCAGCATTTT	CASGPGRQPQHF
NA	TRBV27	NA	TRBJ1-2	TGTGCCAGCAGTCCGGACGCGTACTATGGCTACACCTTC	CASSPDAYYGYTF
NA	TRBV5-1	NA	TRBJ1-4	TGCGCCAGCAGCTTGGCGCGAGTGGACAAACTGTTTTTT	CASSLARVDKLFF
NA	TRBV6-5	NA	TRBJ2-7	TGTGCCAGCAGTTACTCCGGGGGGCCGGGGTTCGAGCAGTACTTC	CASSYSGGPGFEQYF
NA	TRBV4-1	NA	TRBJ1-4	TGCGCCAGCAGCCAAGATAGGGGCAGGGAGGGGCTTGGTGAAAAACTGTTTTTT	CASSQDRGREGLGEKLFF
NA	TRBV18	NA	TRBJ2-7	TGTGCCAGCTCGCCTAAGTTCTCCTACGAGCAGTACTTC	CASSPKFSYEQYF
NA	TRBV7-9	NA	TRBJ2-2	TGTGCCAGCAGCTTAATTCGAACCGGGGAGCTGTTTTTT	CASSLIRTGELFF
once	TRBV20-1	NA	TRBJ1-3	TGCAGTGCTAGTGGGACTAAGGGTTTAAGTGCCTTCTCTGGAAACACCATATATTTT	CSASGTKGLSAFSGNTIYF
NA	TRBV30	NA	TRBJ1-6	TGTGCCTGGACCAGGGGAAGTAATTCACCCCTCCACTTT	CAWTRGSNSPLHF
NA	TRBV19	NA	TRBJ2-4	TGTGCCAGTAGTATTGGAGGGGTCCTCATCTTAGCCAAAAACATTCAGTACTTC	CASSIGGVLILAKNIQYF
few	TRBV3-1/TRBV3-2	NA	TRBJ1-5	TGTGCCAGCAGCCAAGACAGCCGTCAGCCCCAGCATTTT	CASSQDSRQPQHF
NA	TRBV9	NA	TRBJ2-1	TGTGCCAGCGCCCCATCGGGAGACTCCTACAATGAGCAGTTCTTC	CASAPSGDSYNEQFF
once	TRBV7-2	TRBD1	TRBJ2-7	TGTGCCAGCAGCCGGGACAGGGGAACCTACGAGCAGTACTTC	CASSRDRGTYEQYF
once	TRBV5-4	NA	TRBJ2-3	TGTGCCAGCAGCTTGGAGGTAACAGGGAGCACAGATACGCAGTATTTT	CASSLEVTGSTDTQYF
NA	TRBV5-1	NA	TRBJ2-4	TGCGCCAGCAGCTCCGTTCCCGGTAGCAACATTCAGTACTTC	CASSSVPGSNIQYF
NA	TRBV1	NA	TRBJ1-1	TGCACCAGCAGCCCCATCAGGGGCGAGCGATCGACTGAAGCTTTCTTT	CTSSPIRGERSTEAFF
NA	TRBV9	TRBD2	TRBJ2-1	TGTGCCAGCAGCGTAGGCGGGAGAGTGGACAATGAGCAGTTCTTC	CASSVGGRVDNEQFF
NA	TRBV11-2	NA	TRBJ1-4	TGTGCCAGCAGCTTAGATTGGCAGAGTGAAAAACTGTTTTTT	CASSLDWQSEKLFF
NA	TRBV7-2	TRBD1	TRBJ1-2	TGTGCCAGCAGCTTAGGGGGACAGGGGAATGGCTACACCTTC	CASSLGGQGNGYTF
NA	TRBV19	NA	TRBJ1-2	TGTGCCAGTAGTCCAGCTAGAGGAATTGGCTACACCTTC	CASSPARGIGYTF